This is a list of T cell receptor beta chains from one sample in a study of shared clonotypes between healthy human individuals. TCRdb's table, derived via immunoSEQ multiplex PCR, lists solely in-frame clones and lacks some. The data show over a million clones, about 80% seen once. The sequenced material came from memory CD4+ T cells from PBMCs. All receptors come from a man younger than 35 in good health. Some clones in this sample may be carry-over from other donors' samples. CDR3s include the opening cysteine and the closing phenylalanine or tryptophan. Fields, in order: clone size, V gene, D gene, J gene, CDR3 DNA, CDR3 protein. D genes are given only for firm matches. The size of a clone is reported for some rows only, either as once, few or many, or as a class for expanded clones.

-	TRBV6-5	-	TRBJ2-7	TGTGCCAGCAGTCCTCCAACCGGGACGCAGTACTTC	CASSPPTGTQYF
few	TRBV5-4	-	TRBJ1-5	TGTGCCAGCAGCCTCGGACTAGGGGGAAATCAGCCCCAGCATTTT	CASSLGLGGNQPQHF
once	TRBV5-1	-	TRBJ2-7	TGCGCCAGCAGCTTTAATAGAGCCTACGAGCAGTACTTC	CASSFNRAYEQYF
-	TRBV6-1	-	TRBJ1-2	TGTGCCAGCAGTGAATTATCCGGGCCCAACTATGGCTACACCTTC	CASSELSGPNYGYTF
once	TRBV19	TRBD2	TRBJ2-7	TGTGCCAGTAGTATAGTAGCTAGCGGGAGCTACGAGCAGTACTTC	CASSIVASGSYEQYF
-	TRBV5-4	-	TRBJ1-5	TGTGCCAGCAGCTACGGGGGTCCTAATCAGCCCCAGCATTTT	CASSYGGPNQPQHF
-	TRBV18	-	TRBJ2-7	TGTGCCAGCTCACGGGCCAATTACGAGCAGTACTTC	CASSRANYEQYF
once	TRBV23-1	-	TRBJ1-1	TGCGCCAGCTGGGGCCCCCGACACAGCATGAACACTGAAGCTTTCTTT	CASWGPRHSMNTEAFF
-	TRBV7-9	-	TRBJ2-5	TGTGCCAGCACCCCCCCCACCCAAGAGACCCAGTACTTC	CASTPPTQETQYF
-	TRBV5-4	TRBD2	TRBJ2-7	TGTGCCAGCAGCCCGGGGGGGAGGCAGTACGAGCAGTACTTC	CASSPGGRQYEQYF
-	TRBV2	-	TRBJ2-7	TGTGCCAGCAATCGGCGACTCTCCTACGAGCAGTACTTC	CASNRRLSYEQYF
-	TRBV18	TRBD2	TRBJ2-3	TGTGCCAGCTCACCACCGGGACTAGACACAGATACGCAGTATTTT	CASSPPGLDTDTQYF
-	TRBV5-1	-	TRBJ2-5	TGCGCCAGCAGCCGTTGGGGGGAGACCCAGTACTTC	CASSRWGETQYF
few	TRBV6-1	-	TRBJ1-2	TGTGCCAGCAGTGAAGGCCGGGGGGCGTCGGCCTTC	CASSEGRGASAF
once	TRBV5-4	-	TRBJ2-5	TGTGCCAGCAGCTCTGACTCTGGGGCGGGGACCCAGTACTTC	CASSSDSGAGTQYF
-	TRBV20-1	-	TRBJ2-7	TGCAGTGCTGGAACCTACGAGCAGTACTTC	CSAGTYEQYF
many	TRBV18	-	TRBJ1-1	TGTGCCAGCTCACCGCTGAGGGTAGAGGGCACTGAAGCTTTCTTT	CASSPLRVEGTEAFF
-	TRBV29-1	TRBD1	TRBJ1-1	TGCAGCGTTCAATCTGGACAGGGAACTGAAGCTTTCTTT	CSVQSGQGTEAFF
-	TRBV5-1	-	TRBJ2-1	TGCGCCAGCAGGCTGCGATCTGGGGGTGGGGATGAGCAGTTCTTC	CASRLRSGGGDEQFF
-	TRBV9	TRBD2	TRBJ2-2	TGTGCCAGCAGCACTAGCGGGAGGGCGGGGACCGGGGAGCTGTTTTTT	CASSTSGRAGTGELFF
-	TRBV30	-	TRBJ2-2	TGTGCCTGGAGTGTACTGGTGGCCGGGGAGCTGTTTTTT	CAWSVLVAGELFF
-	TRBV6-1	-	TRBJ2-7	TGTGCCAGCAGTGTACGGGGATACGAGCAGTACTTC	CASSVRGYEQYF
-	TRBV6-6	TRBD2	TRBJ2-1	TGTGCCAGCAGTTCTAGCGGGAGCTCCTACAATGAGCAGTTCTTC	CASSSSGSSYNEQFF
-	TRBV2	TRBD1	TRBJ2-5	TGTGCCAGCCCGAACTCGGGACAGGGAGGGGAGACCCAGTACTTC	CASPNSGQGGETQYF
-	TRBV11-3	-	TRBJ2-1	TGTGCCAGCAGCTTAGAAGGCGGCAATGAGCAGTTCTTC	CASSLEGGNEQFF
-	TRBV18	TRBD1	TRBJ1-2	TGTGCCAGTCGCACAGGGGTAGCTAACTATGGCTACACCTTC	CASRTGVANYGYTF
-	TRBV5-1	-	TRBJ2-1	TGCGCCAGCAGTCCGGGCTTTGAGGAGCAGTTCTTC	CASSPGFEEQFF
-	TRBV7-2	-	TRBJ2-4	TGTGCCAGCAGCTTACTTGGGGCAGGCCTAAACATTCAGTACTTC	CASSLLGAGLNIQYF
-	TRBV2	-	TRBJ1-1	TGTGCCAGCAGCCCCGAGGGGAACACTGAAGCTTTCTTT	CASSPEGNTEAFF
-	TRBV4-1	-	TRBJ2-7	TGCGCCAGCAGCTCTGGGACCGCGGGCTACGAGCAGTACTTC	CASSSGTAGYEQYF
-	TRBV6-5	-	TRBJ1-6	TGTGCCAGCAGTTACCTATCCCCTGGGAGTGGTTCACCCCTCCACTTT	CASSYLSPGSGSPLHF
-	TRBV5-1	-	TRBJ2-7	TGCGCCAGCAGCTTGGCCTGCGACGAGCAGTACTTC	CASSLACDEQYF
-	TRBV18	-	TRBJ1-1	TGTGCCAGCTCGGAGGGGGACGTTGAAGCTTTCTTT	CASSEGDVEAFF
few	TRBV2	-	TRBJ2-3	TGTGCCAGCAGTGGCTTACAGGGAAATACGCAGTATTTT	CASSGLQGNTQYF
-	TRBV28	-	TRBJ1-1	TGTGCCAGCAGTTTAGTCGGGGGGCGCCTGGGATCAGCTTTCTTT	CASSLVGGRLGSAFF